This T cell receptor beta chain was documented in a study of blood T cells in healthy people across ages. Findings and limits, study-wide: Unsorted PBMCs prevented conclusive naive versus antigen-experienced comparison.

Alongside a J-beta primer mix, a sample-barcoded 5' primer served in a second PCR lasting roughly 6 to 12 cycles. From the 5' RACE reads, TCRdb called clonotypes with MiXCR, one entry per CDR3 protein. Of about 750,000 distinct CDR3 sequences in the sample, approximately 53% were seen once. A few counts support this clonotype. Antigen: not known. This CDR3 region has 13 residues. Trimming removed 7 bases at V and 5 bases at J, with 17 bases between. Germline assignment: CDR1 SQVTM and CDR2 ANQGSEA. The clonotype was recovered from an older man in good health. The sequenced sample was blood. This chain connects TRBV29-1 to TRBJ1-2; D uncertain. The CDR3 DNA reads as TGCAGCGCCAGGAAGGCCCCGGGATATGGCTACACCTTC. This encodes CSARKAPGYGYTF.